The TCR beta chain under discussion was sequenced for a study of blood T cell repertoires in COVID-19. This CDR3 contains 14 residues. Germline values: CDR1 SEHNR, CDR2 FQNEAQ (reference sequence). With 7 bases clipped from V and 7 bases from J, the junction kept 9 bases outside the gene matches. The repertoire was sequenced with immunoSEQ multiplex PCR; TCRdb's copy has only in-frame clones and lacks some. This sample has just over 300,000 clones, with over 80% found just once. The receptor was isolated from a young woman who had recovered from COVID-19. Material: PBMCs or T cells enriched from blood (not recorded which). The chain employs TRBV7-9 and TRBJ1-2; 10 bases map to TRBD1. The CDR3 DNA sequence: TGTGCCAGCAACCCGGGACAGGGGCTCCCTGGCTACACCTTC. This translates into CASNPGQGLPGYTF.